This T cell receptor (beta chain) emerged from a study of beta chain features in type 1 diabetes. Investigators reverse transcribed all isolated RNA, so they sequenced expressed TCRB transcripts. This table comes from immunoSEQ multiplex PCR, and its TCRdb copy is limited to in-frame clones, with some not included. This sample has under 250,000 clones, with 13% to 15% found just once. This clone was recorded many times. Its antigen is unidentified. Study outcomes and limitations: When Type 1 diabetes patients were examined, their TCRB CDR3s proved moderately but significantly shorter in all four CD4+ subsets.

With 6 bases removed from V and 5 bases from J, the gap between germline ends came to 16 bases. The CDR3 totals 14 residues. The germline V gene has CDR1 SGHDN and CDR2 FVKESK. The chain joins TRBV14 to TRBJ2-5; the D gene is possibly TRBD1 (6 bases). The sample taken for sequencing was naive CD4+ T cells from blood. The TCR originated in a woman in her forties in good health. The CDR3 nucleotides are TGTGCCAGCAGACTCACAGGGAGTTCGGAGACCCAGTACTTC. It specifies CASRLTGSSETQYF.